The 22 T cell receptor beta chains below come from one sample, sequenced in a study of T cell repertoires in ileal Crohn's disease. Assay: immunoSEQ multiplex PCR; the TCRdb copy retains only in-frame clones and omits some. This sample carries 15,000 or so clones, 70% to 90% of them seen once, and the ten largest clones take 3.5% to 4.5%. The specimen sequenced was ileal tissue. The origin of the receptors is an adult with Crohn's disease.

V usage is TRBV6-1 and J usage is TRBJ1-4; 11 bases agree with TRBD1. The CDR3 runs to 15 residues. Germline CDR1 reads MNHNS; CDR2 reads SASEGT. V lost 3 bases to trimming and J lost 8 bases; unmatched junction nucleotides: 5. For the CDR3, the DNA is TGTGCCAGCAGTGACGGACAGGGGGCTGGGGAAAAACTGTTTTTT. Amino acid sequence: CASSDGQGAGEKLFF.

The chain uses TRBV5-4 and TRBJ2-5, with TRBD1 matching 12 bases. Near its end, the DNA agrees better with TRBJ2-7, so the J call may be wrong. The CDR3 is 15 amino acids. Germline assignment: CDR1 SGHNT and CDR2 YYREEE (reference sequence). The CDR3 bases are TGTGCCAGCAGCACGGGGACAGGGGGCGCGTACGAGCAGTACTTC. It yields the protein CASSTGTGGAYEQYF.

This clone was observed a single time. The chain joins TRBV7-9 to TRBJ1-2; D unresolved. This CDR3 has 14 residues. The germline CDR1 and CDR2 sequences are SEHNR and FQNEAQ (reference sequence). V lost 2 bases to trimming and J lost 4 bases, with 11 bases between them. The CDR3 DNA follows: TGTGCCAGCAGCTTACGAGACGGAGCCTATGGCTACACCTTC. Protein sequence: CASSLRDGAYGYTF.

The chain combines TRBV9 with TRBJ1-1, with D tentatively TRBD1 (5 bases). Looked up from germline, CDR1 is SGDLS and CDR2 is YYNGEE. Between the trimmed V and J ends, which lost 4 bases and 2 bases, there was a span of 15 bases. CDR3 size: 15 residues. The CDR3 nucleotides are TGTGCCAGCAGCCCCCGGGGGGGGGTTAACACTGAAGCTTTCTTT. Translated: CASSPRGGVNTEAFF.

The count of this clone is one. The genes are TRBV6-4 and TRBJ2-1, with D possibly TRBD1 on 5 matching bases. CDR1 is MRHNA and CDR2 is SNTAGT in the germline V gene. This CDR3 spans 13 amino acids. V gave up 4 bases and J gave up 10 bases, with 14 bases separating them. The chain's CDR3 is CASSGSRVSEQFF. The CDR3 coding sequence is TGTGCCAGCAGTGGGAGCAGGGTAAGCGAGCAGTTCTTC.

J is TRBJ2-1 and V is TRBV5-1; 7 nucleotides agree with TRBD1. The V and J ends lost 4 bases and 8 bases, in that order; junction bases with no gene match: 12. Germline V lookup: CDR1 SGHRS, CDR2 YFSETQ. CDR3 size: 15 residues. CDR3 protein: CASSATGTLFDEQFF. The CDR3 nucleotides read TGCGCCAGCAGCGCGACAGGGACCCTTTTCGATGAGCAGTTCTTC.

The chain carries TRBV5-1 and TRBJ1-4, with 8 bases fitting TRBD1. Germline CDR1 reads SGHRS; CDR2 reads YFSETQ. Losses at the gene ends were 6 bases for V and 4 bases for J; bases not matched to a gene: 2. The CDR3 consists of 13 residues. The CDR3 reads CASTGQDNEKLFF. Written as DNA, the CDR3 is TGCGCCAGCACGGGACAGGATAATGAAAAACTGTTTTTT.

Written as DNA, the CDR3 is TGTGCCAGCAGCTTTCGGGACAGGGGGCGCTTAGAGGAGCAGTACTTC. Translation: CASSFRDRGRLEEQYF. The genes are TRBV13 and TRBJ2-7, with TRBD1 identical over 12 bases. Germline CDR1 reads PRHDT; CDR2 reads FYEKMQ (reference sequence). This CDR3 is 16 amino acids long. V lost 3 bases and J lost 7; bases outside the gene matches: 10.

The chain uses TRBV6-4 and TRBJ1-2, with D maybe TRBD1 (6 bases). Germline V CDR1 and CDR2: MRHNA, SNTAGT. CDR3 size: 13 residues. Deletions cut 6 bases from V and 8 bases from J, with 16 bases between. CDR3 sequence (DNA): TGTGCCAGCAGCTCCGACAGGAAAGAAGGCTACACCTTC. This codes for CASSSDRKEGYTF.

This chain links TRBV30 with TRBJ1-4, with D tentatively TRBD1 (5 bases). Germline V gives CDR1 GTSNPN, CDR2 SVGIG (reference sequence). V lost 0 bases to trimming and J lost 8 bases, with 19 bases between them. The CDR3 is 16 residues long. CDR3 region: CAWSVYSGRVGEKLFF. The CDR3 nucleotides are TGTGCCTGGAGTGTATATTCTGGCAGGGTGGGCGAAAAACTGTTTTTT.

The chain employs TRBV29-1 and TRBJ2-7; D might be TRBD1 (6 bases). The CDR3 runs 12 residues. With 5 bases removed from V and 0 bases from J, the gap between germline ends came to 8 bases. Germline V CDR1 and CDR2: SQVTM, ANQGSEA. The CDR3 coding sequence is TGCAGCGTTAGGACAGCCTCCTACGAGCAGTACTTC. Its protein product is CSVRTASYEQYF.

This chain uses TRBV5-4 with TRBJ1-1; weak D call: TRBD1 (6 bases). With 4 bases removed from V and 0 bases from J, the gap between germline ends came to 22 bases. Looked up from germline, CDR1 is SGHNT and CDR2 is YYREEE (reference sequence). CDR3 length: 18 residues. The CDR3 DNA reads TGTGCCAGCAGCCCCCAGGGGTTCAGGGCGGGGGTGAACACTGAAGCTTTCTTT. Amino acids: CASSPQGFRAGVNTEAFF.

This chain joins TRBV9 and TRBJ1-5, with 7 bases fitting TRBD1. Trimming removed 1 base from V and 5 bases from J; junction bases left unmatched: 3. This CDR3 is built from 14 residues. Looked up from germline, CDR1 is SGDLS and CDR2 is YYNGEE. The CDR3 sequence: CASSVTGVYQPQHF. Written as DNA, the CDR3 is TGTGCCAGCAGCGTAACAGGGGTGTATCAGCCCCAGCATTTT.

This sequence joins TRBV7-6 and TRBJ2-3; 7 bases map to TRBD2. The CDR3 contains 14 residues. Germline trimming cut 1 base from V and 6 bases from J; bases unmatched to any gene: 4. The germline gives CDR1 SGHVS, CDR2 FNYEAQ. CDR3 protein: CASSLDLLADTQYF. The CDR3 coding sequence is TGTGCCAGCAGCTTAGACCTACTAGCGGATACGCAGTATTTT.

The rearrangement uses TRBV14 and TRBJ2-5, with D perhaps TRBD2 (6 bases). Germline V gene data show CDR1 as SGHDN and CDR2 as FVKESK. Between the trimmed V and J ends, which lost 0 bases and 11 bases, there was a span of 13 bases. The CDR3 loop spans 13 amino acids. The CDR3 sequence: CASSQDGGGPQYF. DNA of the CDR3: TGTGCCAGCAGCCAAGATGGGGGAGGCCCTCAGTACTTC.

V and J are TRBV19 and TRBJ2-5; D remains unclear. The V gene lost 6 bases and the J gene lost 5 bases, with 7 bases spanning the gap. The CDR3 sequence is 11 residues long. Germline CDR1 LNHDA, CDR2 SQIVND (reference sequence). The CDR3 nucleotides read TGTGCCAGTAGGATCCAGGAGACCCAGTACTTC. It codes for CASRIQETQYF.

V usage is TRBV7-3 and J usage is TRBJ2-5; 7 nucleotides line up with TRBD2. Germline trimming cut 1 base from V and 5 bases from J; bases unmatched to any gene: 4. The CDR3 sequence is 14 residues long. Per germline, CDR1 SGHTA and CDR2 FQGTGA. The CDR3: CASSLRGGGETQYF. CDR3 DNA sequence: TGTGCCAGCAGCTTAAGGGGGGGAGGTGAGACCCAGTACTTC.

With respect to this clone: One junction end does not reproduce the germline sequence, and a read error may be involved. This sample also contains other DNA sequences that code for the same CDR3. V gene TRBV10-3 combines with J gene TRBJ1-5; D might be TRBD1 (6 bases). The germline V gene encodes CDR1 ENHRY and CDR2 SYGVKD. The CDR3 is made up of 15 amino acids. CDR3 in amino acids: CAIRGGQGVGQPQHF. The DNA for the CDR3 is TGTGCCATCAGGGGGGGGCAGGGTGTGGGTCAGCCCCAACATTTT.

This sequence joins TRBV11-1 and TRBJ2-1; 9 bases line up with TRBD2. Germline V lookup: CDR1 SGHAT, CDR2 FQDESV (reference sequence). The V and J ends lost 2 bases and 8 bases, in that order; junction bases with no gene match: 7. The CDR3 is 15 residues long. For the CDR3, the DNA is TGTGCCAGCAGCTTACGATCGACTAGCGGTCATGAGCAGTTCTTC. Translated, it gives CASSLRSTSGHEQFF.

The V gene is TRBV9, the J gene TRBJ2-1, with D uncertain. Germline V CDR1 and CDR2: SGDLS, YYNGEE. The ends were cut back, 0 bases at V and 5 bases at J, with 9 bases in the middle. The CDR3 totals 14 residues. The CDR3 loop reads CASSVEQLNNEQFF. Written as DNA, the CDR3 is TGTGCCAGCAGCGTAGAACAGTTGAACAATGAGCAGTTCTTC.

CDR3 DNA sequence: TGTGCCATCAGTGAATACGGACAGGGCCATAGCAATCAGCCCCAGCATTTT. Encoded protein: CAISEYGQGHSNQPQHF. The chain couples TRBV10-3 to TRBJ1-5; 8 nucleotides align to TRBD1. Trimming cost V 3 bases and J 0 bases; bases outside gene matches: 7. The CDR3 spans 17 residues. In germline, CDR1 is ENHRY, CDR2 SYGVKD.

The V call is TRBV4-2, the J call TRBJ2-2; D perhaps matches TRBD2 (6 bases). The V end was cut by 3 bases, the J end by 3 bases, with 8 bases between. The CDR3 has 14 residues. From germline, CDR1 is LGHNA and CDR2 YNFKEQ. Here the CDR3 DNA reads TGTGCCAGCAGCCAGGAGCGGGACACCGGGGAGCTGTTTTTT. This encodes CASSQERDTGELFF.